This paragraph covers one T cell receptor beta chain sequence. These data belong to a study of blood T cell repertoires in COVID-19. The wider study: Material from acute and convalescent COVID-19 was sourced from the United States, Italy and Spain. PBMCs, B-cell-depleted T cells, or T cells provided the cDNA or gDNA that made up the material.

The authors' processing: The authors estimated nucleated cell counts from reference gene primer amplification. Method: immunoSEQ multiplex PCR; TCRdb's copy keeps in-frame clones and lacks some. The DNA was the basis for D and trimming; V, J and clone size are from that table. In the table there are 120,000 or so clones, 88% of which are singletons. The sequence derives from a human donor in a cohort sampled during active COVID-19. Sequences were obtained from peripheral blood.

The CDR3 sequence is CASSSRRGSTDTQYF. CDR3 sequence (DNA): TGTGCCAGCAGTTCCCGGCGGGGTAGCACAGATACGCAGTATTTT. The genes are TRBV6-6 and TRBJ2-3; maybe TRBD2 (6 bases). V lost 4 bases and J 0 bases, leaving 11 bases between the germline ends. The CDR3 runs to 15 residues. Germline V CDR1 and CDR2: MNHNY, SVGAGI (reference sequence).